The 17 T cell receptor beta chains given below trace back to one sample, sequenced in a study of cytomegalovirus exposure and HLA in healthy donors. Vbeta (60) and Jbeta (13) primers were used in the PCR. TCRdb's copy holds only in-frame clones and misses some; the assay was immunoSEQ multiplex PCR. The sample contains fewer than 250,000 clones, approximately 79% of which appear only once. Sequenced input: PBMCs. All receptors derive from a woman aged 18-30 years in good health and CMV-seronegative.

The J gene is TRBJ2-2, the V gene TRBV4-3; weak D call: TRBD2 (6 bases). Per germline, CDR1 LGHNA and CDR2 YSLEER. The CDR3 is 20 amino acids. The V and J ends lost 1 base and 0 bases respectively, with 21 bases between them. CDR3: CASSQAGLPFFLANTGELFF. CDR3 nucleotide sequence: TGCGCCAGCAGCCAAGCGGGACTCCCGTTCTTTCTCGCGAACACCGGGGAGCTGTTTTTT.

This chain's CDR3 is CSVEPQGSGNTIYF. Here the CDR3 DNA reads TGCAGCGTTGAACCACAGGGATCTGGAAACACCATATATTTT. The rearrangement uses TRBV29-1 and TRBJ1-3; possibly TRBD1 for D (6 bases). This CDR3 is built from 14 residues. Germline lookup yields CDR1 SQVTM and CDR2 ANQGSEA. The germline V and J ends were trimmed by 2 bases and 1 base, with 9 bases remaining between them.

The V and J genes are TRBV5-1 and TRBJ1-2; TRBD1 agrees at 12 bases. This CDR3 has 14 residues. Germline V gene data show CDR1 as SGHRS and CDR2 as YFSETQ. The trim removed 4 bases at V and 6 bases at J, leaving 4 bases unmatched. The CDR3 protein is CASSPGQGANGYTF. The DNA for the CDR3 is TGCGCCAGCAGCCCGGGACAGGGGGCAAATGGCTACACCTTC.

The chain uses TRBV2 and TRBJ1-2; the D is unclear. There are 17 residues in the CDR3. V was trimmed by 4 bases and J by 4 bases, leaving 22 bases between them. The germline CDR1 and CDR2 sequences are SNHLY and FYNNEI. As DNA, the CDR3 is TGTGCCAGCAGTGGTTTGAGTCAGGCTAGGGAGAGCTATGGCTACACCTTC. Its protein is CASSGLSQARESYGYTF.

V is TRBV10-3 and J is TRBJ1-1; 10 bases align to TRBD1. The CDR3 length is 13 residues. Trimming took 7 bases from V and 3 from J; bases not matched to a gene: 2. Germline lookup yields CDR1 ENHRY and CDR2 SYGVKD. The DNA of the CDR3 is TGTGCCATCAAAGGACAGGGGGACACTGAAGCTTTCTTT. Protein product: CAIKGQGDTEAFF.

This rearrangement joins TRBV29-1 to TRBJ2-6, with unresolved D. The germline gives CDR1 SQVTM, CDR2 ANQGSEA. The CDR3 has 13 residues. Trimming took off 5 bases at V and 4 bases at J, with 9 bases between the two ends. The CDR3 sequence is CSVHAQGANVLTF. The CDR3 DNA reads TGCAGCGTTCACGCACAAGGGGCCAACGTCCTGACTTTC.

DNA for the CDR3: TGTGCCAGCAGTCCATCCTTAGGCGGGCCTGGGGCCAACGTCCTGACTTTC. Residues: CASSPSLGGPGANVLTF. The chain carries TRBV2 and TRBJ2-6, with D tentatively TRBD2 (5 bases). The CDR3 consists of 17 residues. Trimming took off 5 bases at V and 2 bases at J, with 16 bases between the two ends. Germline lookup yields CDR1 SNHLY and CDR2 FYNNEI.

The V gene is TRBV30, the J gene TRBJ1-1; a weak D match, TRBD1 (6 bases). Between the trimmed V and J ends, which lost 4 bases and 7 bases, there was a span of 13 bases. The CDR3 is 12 amino acids. CDR1 is GTSNPN and CDR2 is SVGIG in the germline V gene (reference sequence). The CDR3 DNA follows: TGTGCCTGGATAAGGGGGTACAATGAAGCTTTCTTT. It translates to CAWIRGYNEAFF.

CDR3 protein: CSVGLAGAPDTQYF. The CDR3 nucleotides read TGCAGCGTGGGACTAGCGGGAGCCCCAGATACGCAGTATTTT. The chain uses TRBV29-1 and TRBJ2-3, with TRBD2 matching 14 bases. The length of the CDR3 is 14 residues. Germline CDR1 is SQVTM and CDR2 is ANQGSEA. V lost 6 bases to trimming and J lost 4 bases; unmatched junction nucleotides: 3.

The V and J genes are TRBV28 and TRBJ2-1; 7 bases align to TRBD1. Germline V CDR1 and CDR2: MDHEN, SYDVKM. The ends lost 7 bases at V and 0 bases at J; junction bases unmatched: 6. CDR3 size: 15 residues. The CDR3 here is CASNTKGASYNEQFF. The CDR3 DNA follows: TGTGCCAGCAACACAAAGGGGGCCTCCTACAATGAGCAGTTCTTC.

A single count supports this clone. The chain couples TRBV7-3 to TRBJ1-6, with unresolved D. Germline assignment: CDR1 SGHTA and CDR2 FQGTGA. This CDR3 region has 16 residues. Trimming shortened V by 4 bases and J by 1 base, and 11 bases separated the two germline ends. Written as DNA, the CDR3 is TGTGCCAGCAGCTCCGACGGGAGATCCTATAATTCACCCCTCCACTTT. This translates into CASSSDGRSYNSPLHF.

The V and J genes are TRBV7-9 and TRBJ1-3, with D tentatively TRBD1 (5 bases). This CDR3 is built from 14 residues. With 1 base removed from V and 5 bases from J, the gap between germline ends came to 9 bases. The germline CDR1 and CDR2 sequences are SEHNR and FQNEAQ (reference sequence). CDR3 nucleotides: TGTGCCAGCAGCTTAGGACAGCCGCGAAACACCATATATTTT. This encodes CASSLGQPRNTIYF.

The rearrangement joins TRBV7-2 to TRBJ2-2, with 7 bases lining up with TRBD1. The CDR3 totals 16 residues. Germline V lookup: CDR1 SGHTA, CDR2 FQGNSA. V was pared by 5 bases and J by 6 bases, with 12 bases of the junction left unmatched. CDR3 nucleotide sequence: TGTGCCAGCAGCCCTACCGGGACAGTCCGGGCCGGGGAGCTGTTTTTT. Residues: CASSPTGTVRAGELFF.

The CDR3 nucleotides are TGCGCCAGCAGCTGCGCGGGACTAGCGGGAAATTTGGTCGGGGAGCTGTTTTTT. Amino acids: CASSCAGLAGNLVGELFF. The rearrangement links TRBV23-1 to TRBJ2-2; 13 nucleotides match TRBD2. TRBV23-1 is noted as an ORF with a role that remains uncertain. The V and J ends lost 6 bases and 7 bases, in that order; junction bases with no gene match: 14. This CDR3 comprises 18 residues.

This chain joins TRBV28 and TRBJ2-7, with 11 bases identical to TRBD2. The germline gives CDR1 MDHEN, CDR2 SYDVKM. The V segment lost 7 bases and the J segment 2 bases; nucleotides outside the gene matches: 7. This CDR3 region has 15 residues. CDR3: CASIGTSGRTYEQYF. In nucleotides, the CDR3 is TGTGCCAGCATCGGGACTAGCGGACGTACCTACGAGCAGTACTTC.

This clone appeared once. This chain joins TRBV28 and TRBJ1-5, with D uncertain. Germline assignment: CDR1 MDHEN and CDR2 SYDVKM. The CDR3 contains 16 residues. V dropped 5 bases and J dropped 0 bases, with 14 bases sitting between them. The CDR3 DNA sequence: TGTGCCAGCAGTGCGGTTTCGGCGTCTAGCAATCAGCCCCAGCATTTT. This encodes CASSAVSASSNQPQHF.

This clone was counted a single time. The rearrangement joins TRBV5-6 to TRBJ2-7; 9 nucleotides align to TRBD2. This CDR3 has 16 amino acids. Germline V lookup: CDR1 SGHDT, CDR2 YYEEEE. J gave up 3 bases and V 0 bases, and 7 bases lay outside the gene matches. CDR3 region: CASSLAPSGILYEQYF. The CDR3, as DNA: TGTGCCAGCAGCTTGGCCCCTAGCGGGATACTCTACGAGCAGTACTTC.